A selection of T cell receptor beta chains follows, all from one sample in a study of CD8 T cells in Susac syndrome. From the immunoSEQ multiplex PCR reads, TCRdb called clonotypes with MiXCR, one entry per CDR3 protein. The table shows 330,000 or so distinct CDR3 sequences, with about nine tenths occurring only once. Material: CD8+ T cells from PBMCs. The receptor source for this set is a human donor with multiple sclerosis. CDR3s include the opening cysteine and the closing phenylalanine or tryptophan. Fields, in order: D gene, clone size, J gene, V gene, CDR3 DNA, CDR3 protein. A D gene is named only where the DNA matches it firmly. Expanded clones are given a class, and other clones once, few, many or no size at all.

D gene: TRBD2; clone size: NA; J gene: TRBJ2-7; V gene: TRBV5-4; CDR3 DNA: TGTGCCAGCAGCTTGCTGGGACTAGCGACCTACGAGCAGTACTTC; CDR3 protein: CASSLLGLATYEQYF
D gene: NA; clone size: NA; J gene: TRBJ2-7; V gene: TRBV12-3/TRBV12-4; CDR3 DNA: TGTGCCAGCAGCCCGGACTACGGGGGATACGAGCAGTACTTC; CDR3 protein: CASSPDYGGYEQYF
D gene: TRBD1; clone size: NA; J gene: TRBJ1-2; V gene: TRBV6-5; CDR3 DNA: TGTGCCAGCGCAGGGGGCAACTATGGCTACACCTTC; CDR3 protein: CASAGGNYGYTF
D gene: NA; clone size: NA; J gene: TRBJ1-2; V gene: TRBV30; CDR3 DNA: TGTGCCTGGAGCCCCGTCGGACTCTCGGGCTATGGCTACACCTTC; CDR3 protein: CAWSPVGLSGYGYTF
D gene: TRBD1; clone size: NA; J gene: TRBJ1-1; V gene: TRBV7-2; CDR3 DNA: TGTGCCAGCAGCTTATTGACAGGGGCTGAGGGGGTTGGTGAAGCTTTCTTT; CDR3 protein: CASSLLTGAEGVGEAFF
D gene: TRBD1; clone size: NA; J gene: TRBJ1-1; V gene: TRBV9; CDR3 DNA: TGTGCCAGCAGCGTAGCAGGGACAGGGGGAGAAGCTTTCTTT; CDR3 protein: CASSVAGTGGEAFF
D gene: NA; clone size: few; J gene: TRBJ2-5; V gene: TRBV6-2/TRBV6-3; CDR3 DNA: TGTGCCAGCAGTTTGAGAGAAACTGAGACCCAGTACTTC; CDR3 protein: CASSLRETETQYF
D gene: NA; clone size: once; J gene: TRBJ2-7; V gene: TRBV27; CDR3 DNA: TGTGCCAGCAGCGAGAGGGGGGAGGGGTCCTACGAGCAGTACTTC; CDR3 protein: CASSERGEGSYEQYF
D gene: NA; clone size: NA; J gene: TRBJ1-1; V gene: TRBV19; CDR3 DNA: TGTGCCAGTAGTACGGGGACCCGAGGAATGAACACTGAAGCTTTCTTT; CDR3 protein: CASSTGTRGMNTEAFF
D gene: NA; clone size: NA; J gene: TRBJ2-7; V gene: TRBV28; CDR3 DNA: TGTGCCAGCAGTTTAAGTTTCTCGACCCCTGGATCCTACGAGCAGTACTTC; CDR3 protein: CASSLSFSTPGSYEQYF
D gene: NA; clone size: NA; J gene: TRBJ2-7; V gene: TRBV7-9; CDR3 DNA: TGTGCCAGCAGCTTACCGGGCAGGGACGAGCAGTACTTC; CDR3 protein: CASSLPGRDEQYF
D gene: TRBD1; clone size: NA; J gene: TRBJ1-2; V gene: TRBV30; CDR3 DNA: TGTGCCTGGAAACAGGGGAACGGCTACACCTTC; CDR3 protein: CAWKQGNGYTF
D gene: NA; clone size: few; J gene: TRBJ1-2; V gene: TRBV6-2/TRBV6-3; CDR3 DNA: TGTGCCAGCAGCCCCATATGGATGAACGATGGCTACACCTTC; CDR3 protein: CASSPIWMNDGYTF
D gene: NA; clone size: NA; J gene: TRBJ2-1; V gene: TRBV11-2; CDR3 DNA: TGTGCCAGCAGCTTGGGCGGAGTGTTCGAGCAGTTCTTC; CDR3 protein: CASSLGGVFEQFF
D gene: NA; clone size: NA; J gene: TRBJ1-1; V gene: TRBV29-1; CDR3 DNA: TGCAGCGTTGAACTGTTGACCGGACAGAACACTGAAGCTTTCTTT; CDR3 protein: CSVELLTGQNTEAFF
D gene: NA; clone size: NA; J gene: TRBJ2-5; V gene: TRBV7-7; CDR3 DNA: TGTGCTAGCAGCTCCGACTATCAAGAGACCCAGTACTTC; CDR3 protein: CASSSDYQETQYF
D gene: NA; clone size: few; J gene: TRBJ2-5; V gene: TRBV19; CDR3 DNA: TGTGCCAGTAGTTTGGCGGGAACACAAGAGACCCAGTACTTC; CDR3 protein: CASSLAGTQETQYF
D gene: TRBD2; clone size: once; J gene: TRBJ2-1; V gene: TRBV9; CDR3 DNA: TGTGCCAGCAGCCCCCGTAGCGGGAGGGCCTCCTACAATGAGCAGTTCTTC; CDR3 protein: CASSPRSGRASYNEQFF
D gene: TRBD1; clone size: NA; J gene: TRBJ2-5; V gene: TRBV4-1; CDR3 DNA: TGCGCCAGCCAACCGGGACAGGGGGATATTGAGACCCAGTACTTC; CDR3 protein: CASQPGQGDIETQYF
D gene: NA; clone size: once; J gene: TRBJ2-5; V gene: TRBV4-1; CDR3 DNA: TGCGCCAGCAGCCAATTGGGGGGCCTGTACCAAGAGACCCAGTACTTC; CDR3 protein: CASSQLGGLYQETQYF
D gene: NA; clone size: NA; J gene: TRBJ1-2; V gene: TRBV20-1; CDR3 DNA: TGCAGTGCTAAAAACGGAGTCGTCAATTTGTATGGCTACACCTTC; CDR3 protein: CSAKNGVVNLYGYTF